This T cell receptor (beta chain) was observed in a study of CD8 T cells in ankylosing spondylitis. Researchers built TCR beta libraries using quantitative 5'-RACE with molecular barcodes. TCRdb reprocessed the 5' RACE reads with MiXCR, giving one entry per CDR3 protein. The data contain 130,000 to 150,000 distinct CDR3 sequences, roughly 8.8% of them singletons. Study-wide points: The authors reported significant enrichment of disease-linked clones in matched ankylosing spondylitis synovial fluid. Several highly homologous variants formed a TCR beta motif that appeared characteristic of ankylosing spondylitis blood.

V shed 3 bases and J 5 bases; nucleotides not matched to a gene: 7. Per germline, CDR1 DFQATT and CDR2 SNEGSKA (reference sequence). The CDR3 sequence is 16 residues long. In the case of this clonotype: Its antigen remains unknown.

This TCR was recovered from a male donor with ankylosing spondylitis. This sequence joins TRBV20-1 and TRBJ2-2; 12 bases match TRBD2. Sequenced material: synovial fluid, either unsorted or a sorted T cell fraction (not recorded which). Written as DNA, the CDR3 is TGCAGTGCTAGCAACCCCGGGACTAGCGGGACCGGGGAGCTGTTTTTT. This gives the protein CSASNPGTSGTGELFF.